The 14 T cell receptor beta chains below were found in one sample sequenced in a study of cytomegalovirus exposure and HLA in healthy donors. The assay was immunoSEQ multiplex PCR, and TCRdb's table has in-frame clones only and misses some. The sample lists about 100,000 clones, 85% to 95% occurring once. The material sequenced was PBMCs. Receptors originate from a woman under 30 in good health and CMV-seronegative.

The chain carries TRBV7-9 and TRBJ1-5, with D hard to call. Trimming took 6 bases from V and 4 from J, leaving 13 bases between them. Germline CDR1 reads SEHNR; CDR2 reads FQNEAQ (reference sequence). The CDR3 consists of 14 residues. This CDR3 reads CASSYSTGNQPQHF. In DNA form, the CDR3 reads TGTGCCAGCAGTTATAGTACGGGAAATCAGCCCCAGCATTTT. The variable domain in full, completed from reference TRBV7-9 and TRBJ1-5, reads DTGVSQNPRHKITKRGQNVTFRCDPISEHNRLYWYRQTLGQGPEFLTYFQNEAQLEKSRLLSDRFSAERPKGSFSTLEIQRTEQGDSAMYLCASSYSTGNQPQHFGDGTRLSIL.

V usage is TRBV7-2 and J usage is TRBJ2-1; 11 bases agree with TRBD1. Germline CDR1 and CDR2: SGHTA and FQGNSA. V shed 1 base, J shed 0 bases, and the junction held 2 bases outside the gene matches. CDR3 length: 17 amino acids. The CDR3 loop reads CASSLEGTGGSYNEQFF. DNA of the CDR3: TGTGCCAGCAGCTTAGAAGGGACAGGGGGCTCCTACAATGAGCAGTTCTTC.

The chain is built from TRBV29-1 and TRBJ1-2; 10 nucleotides agree with TRBD1. V shed 7 bases and J 3 bases; nucleotides not matched to a gene: 5. In germline, CDR1 is SQVTM, CDR2 ANQGSEA. This CDR3 is built from 13 residues. The CDR3 DNA follows: TGCAGCGCTCGACAGGGGGCAGACTATGGCTACACCTTC. This gives the protein CSARQGADYGYTF. The complete variable domain, with remaining parts taken from reference TRBV29-1 and TRBJ1-2, reads SAVISQKPSRDICQRGTSLTIQCQVDSQVTMMFWYRQQPGQSLTLIATANQGSEATYESGFVIDKFPISRPNLTFSTLTVSNMSPEDSSIYLCSARQGADYGYTFGSGTRLTVV.

This sequence joins TRBV5-6 and TRBJ2-2, with D maybe TRBD2 (5 bases). V was trimmed by 0 bases and J by 4 bases, leaving 19 bases between them. The CDR3 is 18 amino acids. Germline CDR1 reads SGHDT; CDR2 reads YYEEEE. The CDR3 region is CASSLVYFAASPTGELFF. In nucleotides, the CDR3 is TGTGCCAGCAGCTTGGTCTACTTTGCGGCTAGCCCCACCGGGGAGCTGTTTTTT.

This sequence joins TRBV11-3 and TRBJ2-5; possible D gene TRBD2, 6 bases. The V end lost 5 bases, the J end lost 0 bases, and 7 bases lay between the germline ends. The length of the CDR3 is 13 residues. The germline gives CDR1 SGHNT, CDR2 YENEEA. The CDR3 sequence: CASSIADQETQYF. CDR3 DNA: TGTGCCAGCAGCATAGCGGACCAAGAGACCCAGTACTTC.

The chain uses TRBV29-1 and TRBJ1-2; weak D call: TRBD1 (6 bases). This CDR3 comprises 12 residues. Trimming left V 4 bases short and J 4 bases short, with 10 bases between. Germline V gene data show CDR1 as SQVTM and CDR2 as ANQGSEA. The DNA for the CDR3 is TGCAGCGTTGCTACAGGGACCTATGGCTACACCTTC. Translation: CSVATGTYGYTF.

The chain is built from TRBV5-1 and TRBJ2-1; 10 bases are a match to TRBD1. V lost 4 bases and J lost 4; bases outside the gene matches: 8. CDR1 SGHRS and CDR2 YFSETQ come from the germline V gene. The CDR3 contains 16 residues. The CDR3 spells CASSTAGQGLYNEQFF. The CDR3 DNA sequence: TGCGCCAGCAGCACTGCGGGACAGGGGTTGTACAATGAGCAGTTCTTC.

This chain connects TRBV5-1 to TRBJ2-2; D is ambiguous. CDR1 and CDR2 (germline): SGHRS, YFSETQ. Trimming removed 3 bases at V and 8 bases at J, with 14 bases between. The CDR3 runs 14 residues. The CDR3 loop reads CASSWRLEAGELFF. Here the CDR3 DNA reads TGCGCCAGCAGCTGGCGCCTAGAGGCGGGGGAGCTGTTTTTT.

The V gene is TRBV16, the J gene TRBJ1-5; tentatively, D is TRBD1 (6 bases). This CDR3 region has 14 residues. CDR1 and CDR2 from the germline V gene are KGHSY and FQNENV. Trimming shortened V by 2 bases and J by 5 bases, and 10 bases separated the two germline ends. The CDR3 sequence: CASSQVQGYQPQHF. The CDR3 DNA follows: TGTGCCAGCAGCCAAGTACAGGGATATCAGCCCCAGCATTTT.

The chain couples TRBV7-3 to TRBJ2-3; TRBD2 matches 12 bases. From germline, CDR1 is SGHTA and CDR2 FQGTGA. V was clipped by 4 bases and J by 0 bases; unmatched bases: 2. The CDR3 is 16 residues long. CDR3 nucleotide sequence: TGTGCCAGCAGCTCCGGACTAGCGGGGAGCACAGATACGCAGTATTTT. Amino acids: CASSSGLAGSTDTQYF.

V usage is TRBV30 and J usage is TRBJ1-5, with unresolved D. Germline CDR1 GTSNPN, CDR2 SVGIG (reference sequence). V lost 3 bases, J lost 1 base, and 7 bases lay in between. The CDR3 extends over 13 amino acids. As DNA, the CDR3 is TGTGCCTGGAGCGTAATGAGCAATCAGCCCCAGCATTTT. Amino acids: CAWSVMSNQPQHF.

The V and J genes are TRBV28 and TRBJ2-7; 9 bases align to TRBD1. J was trimmed by 3 bases and V by 5 bases; bases with no gene match: 11. The CDR3 totals 16 residues. Germline CDR1 and CDR2: MDHEN and SYDVKM. CDR3 bases: TGTGCCAGCAGTCCTTACCGGGACAGGGACAACTACGAGCAGTACTTC. Its protein product is CASSPYRDRDNYEQYF.

Here the CDR3 DNA reads TGCAGCGTGGCTGGGGAGGGGTGGGGTGAGCAGTTCTTC. It is translated as CSVAGEGWGEQFF. The chain is built from TRBV29-1 and TRBJ2-1, with 7 positions matching TRBD2. V dropped 6 bases and J dropped 9; count of bases not matched to a gene: 11. CDR1 SQVTM and CDR2 ANQGSEA come from the germline V gene. The CDR3 totals 13 residues.

CDR3 residues: CASSVLGGSPKETQYF. The CDR3 coding sequence is TGTGCCAGCAGCGTATTGGGGGGTTCCCCCAAAGAGACCCAGTACTTC. The chain has TRBV9 and TRBJ2-5, with D tentatively TRBD2 (6 bases). Germline V CDR1 and CDR2: SGDLS, YYNGEE. With 1 base removed from V and 3 bases from J, the gap between germline ends came to 16 bases. This CDR3 has 16 residues.